Listed below are T cell receptor beta chains from one sample, sequenced in a study of vaccination and CD4 T cells after COVID-19. These TCRs are of unknown antigen specificity. TCRdb processed the PCR reads anew with MiXCR; each CDR3 protein has one entry. The sample carries about 26,000 distinct CDR3 sequences, around 41% recorded once. The sequencing here drew on CD4+ T cells from blood, cultured in vitro, taken about 7 months after SARS-CoV-2 vaccination. The receptors come from a human donor who had recovered from COVID-19. The CDR3 runs from the conserved cysteine through the conserved F or W.

v_call cdr3_aa
TRBV6-5 CASSYASGSGSYNEQFF
TRBV28 CASSATGGAHTEAFF
TRBV7-2 CASISGFRGLAGPEQYF
TRBV27 CASSLSFGGTSSYEQYF
TRBV20-1 CSASPIGITDTQYF
TRBV24-1 CATKSGSRYNEQYF
TRBV27 CASSLEGMENQPQHF
TRBV20-1 CSAYDPGHKNIQYF
TRBV12-3/TRBV12-4 CASSKGQIYEQYF
TRBV6-1 CASRKGILNTEAFF
TRBV20-1 CSVPGQAGSYNEQFF
TRBV5-1 CASTEGPLAGGETQYF
TRBV20-1 CSARVASGSGETQYF
TRBV20-1 CSAREQETQYF
TRBV6-1 CASSQTQGIFGNQPQHF
TRBV12-3/TRBV12-4 CASSLDRGDQPQHF
TRBV20-1 CSALPRETGYTF
TRBV15 CATSRQVNTEAFF
TRBV20-1 CSAGGLREETQYF
TRBV18 CASSPTNPTGEQFF
TRBV10-1 CASSESTQGQETQYF
TRBV21-1 CASSYHPTTSGSYEQYF
TRBV6-5 CASTLLAGEGQFF
TRBV20-1 CSATAPLAGDGNEQFF